The sequence of this TCR beta chain was determined in a study of tissue T cells after allogeneic stem cell transplantation. General observations from the study: Blood and spleen captured only part of the tissue TCR repertoire.

Worth noting for this clone: Its target is unknown.

Libraries were prepared by immunoSEQ multiplex PCR; TCRdb keeps only in-frame clonotypes and omits some of them. The sample lists under 30,000 clones, around 67% occurring once. Germline-derived CDR1 and CDR2 are SGHAT and FQNNGV. The CDR3 spans 15 residues. Losses at the gene ends were 1 base for V and 2 bases for J; bases not matched to a gene: 2. Comparators were a few non-transplant cancer patients without known GI disease. The sequence was obtained from a female donor of 60 years or more with lung cancer. Sequenced material: tissue from the ileum, taken at autopsy. This chain connects TRBV11-2 to TRBJ2-7, with 10 bases identical to TRBD2. CDR3 coding DNA: TGTGCCAGCAGCTTAGGGACTAGCGGCCCCTACGAGCAGTACTTC. Protein sequence: CASSLGTSGPYEQYF.